Reported below is one T cell receptor beta chain. The sample originates from a study of CD8 T cells in Susac syndrome. The V end was cut by 5 bases, the J end by 0 bases, with 18 bases between. Looked up from germline, CDR1 is SGHTA and CDR2 is FQGNSA. This CDR3 has 17 amino acids. Reverse transcription used roughly 0.5 to 1 ug RNA and random hexamers. TCRdb used MiXCR to reprocess the immunoSEQ multiplex PCR reads, holding one entry per CDR3 protein. The sample includes 120,000 to 150,000 distinct CDR3 sequences, approximately 94% of them seen just once. The TCR sequence derives from a human donor in good health. The chain links TRBV7-2 to TRBJ2-3; perhaps TRBD1 as D (6 bases). The material sequenced was CD4+ T cells from PBMCs. The CDR3 region has the DNA TGTGCCAGCAGCCCCCCAGGGGCGTACCAGAGCACAGATACGCAGTATTTT. This translates into CASSPPGAYQSTDTQYF.